This entry lists 2 T cell receptor beta chains sequenced from one sample in a study of blood T cell repertoires in COVID-19. TCRdb keeps only in-frame clones here, not all; method: immunoSEQ multiplex PCR. The sample includes more than 200,000 clones, around 90% seen only once; the top ten take approximately 2%. Sequenced sample: PBMCs or T cells enriched from blood (not recorded which). These receptors all come from a woman between 18 and 30 years old who had recovered from COVID-19.

This chain links TRBV7-9 with TRBJ1-5; D gene uncertain. V shed 5 bases and J shed 3 bases, with 5 bases lying between them. Germline CDR1 reads SEHNR; CDR2 reads FQNEAQ (reference sequence). This CDR3 spans 12 amino acids. The CDR3 DNA is TGTGCCAGCAGCCCTTACAATCAGCCCCAGCATTTT. As protein: CASSPYNQPQHF.

CDR3 in DNA: TGTGCCAGCAGTATTTTCGGGGGAATTAATGAAAAACTGTTTTTT. It specifies CASSIFGGINEKLFF. The chain recombines TRBV13 with TRBJ1-4; maybe TRBD1 (5 bases). CDR3 length equals 15 residues. Trimming left V 6 bases short and J 4 bases short, with 15 bases between. Germline assignment: CDR1 PRHDT and CDR2 FYEKMQ (reference sequence).